What follows are 8 T cell receptor beta chains derived from one specimen sequenced in a study of T cells in Graves' hyperthyroidism and ophthalmopathy. TCR beta CDR3 regions were amplified from RNA. First-round RT-PCR targeting the TCR CDR3 was performed with the HTBI primer set. From the multiplex PCR reads, TCRdb called clonotypes with MiXCR, one entry per CDR3 protein. Among roughly 160,000 distinct CDR3 sequences, roughly 9.4% were seen once, and the ten largest hold more than 20%. Sample: blood. These receptors came from a woman aged 18-29 years with Graves' hyperthyroidism that later progressed to Graves' ophthalmopathy.

This clonotype was detected ten times or more. This sequence joins TRBV7-2 and TRBJ1-6, with a weak D call TRBD1 (6 bases). Germline CDR1 reads SGHTA; CDR2 reads FQGNSA. V lost 2 bases and J lost 7, with 12 bases in between. The CDR3 is 15 amino acids. In DNA, the CDR3 is TGTGCCAGCAGCTTATTTAGACAGGAGAATTCACCCCTCCACTTT. As protein: CASSLFRQENSPLHF. The full variable domain, its missing parts supplied by reference TRBV7-2 and TRBJ1-6, is GAGVSQSPSNKVTEKGKDVELRCDPISGHTALYWYRQSLGQGLEFLIYFQGNSAPDKSGLPSDRFSAERTGGSVSTLTIQRTQQEDSAVYLCASSLFRQENSPLHFGNGTRLTVT.

This clonotype showed up just a few times. The chain combines TRBV19 with TRBJ1-5; D might be TRBD1 (6 bases). V gave up 3 bases and J gave up 0 bases, with 9 bases separating them. CDR1 is LNHDA, CDR2 SQIVND, per germline (reference sequence). The CDR3 loop spans 15 amino acids. The CDR3 coding sequence is TGTGCCAGTAGTATCGGACAGATTAGCAATCAGCCCCAGCATTTT. This encodes CASSIGQISNQPQHF.

This clonotype was observed at least ten times. The chain employs TRBV27 and TRBJ2-2, with D hard to call. The CDR3 extends over 13 amino acids. The germline V gene encodes CDR1 MNHEY and CDR2 SMNVEV (reference sequence). The V end was cut by 4 bases, the J end by 1 base, with 4 bases between. The CDR3, as DNA: TGTGCCAGCAGTTGGGGGAACACCGGGGAGCTGTTTTTT. It yields the protein CASSWGNTGELFF.

With respect to this clonotype: This clone may be a read error of a much larger clone one base away. The chain recombines TRBV27 with TRBJ1-5; 9 bases line up with TRBD1. Per germline, CDR1 MNHEY and CDR2 SMNVEV (reference sequence). The CDR3 consists of 15 residues. The CDR3 DNA reads as TGTGTCAGCAGACGAGCGACAGGGGGTAATCAGCCCCAGCATTTT. Encoded protein: CVSRRATGGNQPQHF.

This clonotype was found many times. V and J are TRBV2 and TRBJ2-3; D not resolved. Looked up from germline, CDR1 is SNHLY and CDR2 is FYNNEI. Trimming removed 4 bases at V and 1 base at J, with 15 bases between. The CDR3 runs to 16 residues. This chain's CDR3 is CASSALGPEGTDTQYF. The CDR3 region has the DNA TGTGCCAGCAGTGCTCTAGGCCCCGAAGGCACAGATACGCAGTATTTT.

This clonotype has a count of ten or more. The chain joins TRBV30 to TRBJ1-5; D uncertain. Between the trimmed V and J ends, which lost 4 bases and 6 bases, there was a span of 13 bases. Germline-derived CDR1 and CDR2 are GTSNPN and SVGIG (reference sequence). This CDR3 spans 13 amino acids. The CDR3 region is CAWNIHSGQPQHF. DNA of the CDR3: TGTGCCTGGAATATCCACTCCGGTCAGCCCCAGCATTTT.

Many counts were recorded for this clonotype. V is TRBV19 and J is TRBJ1-5; D may be TRBD1 (6 bases). Trimming removed 4 bases at V and 6 bases at J, with 10 bases between. This CDR3 is built from 13 residues. Germline assignment: CDR1 LNHDA and CDR2 SQIVND (reference sequence). CDR3 protein: CASSTTRGQPQHF. CDR3 coding DNA: TGTGCCAGTAGTACGACCAGGGGTCAGCCCCAGCATTTT.

The chain carries TRBV19 and TRBJ2-7, with D hard to call. CDR1 and CDR2 (germline): LNHDA, SQIVND (reference sequence). Trimming stripped 10 bases from V and 6 bases from J, with 4 bases between. The CDR3 is 8 amino acids. CDR3 sequence reads: CANPEQYF. CDR3 nucleotide sequence: TGTGCCAACCCCGAGCAGTACTTC.